This T cell receptor (beta chain) is drawn from a study of cytomegalovirus exposure and HLA in healthy donors. Turning to this clone: The germline gene is not matched at one end of the junction; a read error may be the cause.

The CDR3 covers 15 residues. Germline V gene sequence: CDR1 SSHAT, CDR2 FNYEAQ (reference sequence). Amplification used 60 Vbeta primers and 13 Jbeta primers. The method was immunoSEQ multiplex PCR; TCRdb's version includes in-frame clones alone and lacks a portion of them. The data contain about 170,000 clones, 70% to 85% of them seen just once; the ten biggest clones take up roughly 2.5%. The sequence was collected from a human donor in good health. Specimen: PBMCs. The chain couples TRBV7-7 to TRBJ1-4; 12 bases align to TRBD1. DNA of the CDR3: TGTGCTAGCAGCAGGGGACAGGGGGCTGGTGAAAAACTGTTTTTT. It is translated as CASSRGQGAGEKLFF.